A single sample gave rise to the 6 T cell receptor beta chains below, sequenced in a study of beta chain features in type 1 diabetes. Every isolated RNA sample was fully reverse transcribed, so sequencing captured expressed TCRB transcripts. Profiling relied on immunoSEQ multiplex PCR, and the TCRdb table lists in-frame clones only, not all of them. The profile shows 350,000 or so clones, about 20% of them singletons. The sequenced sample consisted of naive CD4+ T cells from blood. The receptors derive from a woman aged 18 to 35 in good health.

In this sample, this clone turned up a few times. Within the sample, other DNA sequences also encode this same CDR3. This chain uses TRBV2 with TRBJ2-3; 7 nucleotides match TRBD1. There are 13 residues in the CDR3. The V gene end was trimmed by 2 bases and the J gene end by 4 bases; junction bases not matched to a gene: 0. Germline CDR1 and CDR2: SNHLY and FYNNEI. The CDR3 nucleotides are TGTGCCAGCAGTGAACAGGGGGCAGATACGCAGTATTTT. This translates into CASSEQGADTQYF.

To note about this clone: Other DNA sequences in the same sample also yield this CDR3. As DNA, the CDR3 is TGCGCCAGCAGCCCCGCCGGAACAGGCAGCTATGGCTACACCTTC. The encoded protein is CASSPAGTGSYGYTF. V gene TRBV4-1 combines with J gene TRBJ1-2; TRBD1 might be the D (5 bases). V was pared by 4 bases and J by 4 bases, with 16 bases between. CDR3 length: 15 amino acids. Germline V gene data show CDR1 as MGHRA and CDR2 as YSYEKL.

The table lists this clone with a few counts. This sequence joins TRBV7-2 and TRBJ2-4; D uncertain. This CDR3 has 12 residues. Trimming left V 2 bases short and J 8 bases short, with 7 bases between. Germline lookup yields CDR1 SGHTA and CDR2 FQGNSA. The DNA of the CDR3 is TGTGCCAGCAGCTTAACCGGGTACATTCAGTACTTC. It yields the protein CASSLTGYIQYF.

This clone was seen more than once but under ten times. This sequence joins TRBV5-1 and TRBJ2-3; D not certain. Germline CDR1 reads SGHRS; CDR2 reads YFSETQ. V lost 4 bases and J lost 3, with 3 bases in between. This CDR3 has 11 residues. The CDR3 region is CASSVTDTQYF. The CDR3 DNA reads TGCGCCAGCAGCGTAACAGATACGCAGTATTTT.

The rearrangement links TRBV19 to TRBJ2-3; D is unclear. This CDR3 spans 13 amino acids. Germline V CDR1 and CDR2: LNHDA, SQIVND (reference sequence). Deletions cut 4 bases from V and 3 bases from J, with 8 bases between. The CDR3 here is CASSTQATDTQYF. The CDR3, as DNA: TGTGCCAGTAGTACTCAAGCGACAGATACGCAGTATTTT.

CDR3 bases: TGTGCCAGCCTCAGGGCGCACTATGGCTACACCTTC. Amino acid sequence: CASLRAHYGYTF. The chain carries TRBV19 and TRBJ1-2, with TRBD1 as a possible D gene (5 bases). V lost 9 bases and J 3 bases, leaving 11 bases between the germline ends. From germline, CDR1 is LNHDA and CDR2 SQIVND (reference sequence). There are 12 residues in the CDR3.